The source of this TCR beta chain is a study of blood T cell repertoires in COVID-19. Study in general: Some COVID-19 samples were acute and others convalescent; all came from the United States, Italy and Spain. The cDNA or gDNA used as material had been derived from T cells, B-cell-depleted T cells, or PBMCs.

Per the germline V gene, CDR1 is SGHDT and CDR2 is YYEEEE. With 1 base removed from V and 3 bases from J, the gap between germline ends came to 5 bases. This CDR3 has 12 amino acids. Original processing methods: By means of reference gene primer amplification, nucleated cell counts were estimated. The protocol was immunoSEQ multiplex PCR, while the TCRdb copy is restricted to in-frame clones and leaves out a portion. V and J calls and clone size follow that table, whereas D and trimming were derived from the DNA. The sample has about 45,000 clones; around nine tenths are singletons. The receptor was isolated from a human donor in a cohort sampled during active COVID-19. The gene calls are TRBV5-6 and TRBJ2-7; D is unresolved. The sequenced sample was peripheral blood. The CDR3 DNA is TGTGCCAGCAGCTTGCAGGTCTACGAGCAGTACTTC. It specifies CASSLQVYEQYF.